Below, 15 T cell receptor beta chains from the same sample are listed, as sequenced in a study of identical twins (dated by TCRdb to 2015 to 2016). Library preparation employed 5' RACE. This sample was sequenced with an Illumina HiSeq 2000. TCRdb trimmed public reads at Q25 via fastp, called clones via MiXCR and kept in-frame beta chains. Under each unique CDR3 protein, matching rows form one entry showing the most common genes and DNA. The sample has about 340,000 distinct CDR3 sequences on record, 9% to 15% of them singletons. Together, the top ten hold approximately 7.6% of the sample. This sample also appeared in a second study, on yellow fever vaccine responses in identical twins.

The sequencing input was CD8+ T cells sorted from blood. Receptors originate from a woman aged 18-30 years in good health.

This clonotype turned up a few times. The CDR3 coding sequence is TGTGCCACCAGCAGAGAGACTAGACGGGACGAGCAGTACTTC. Translated: CATSRETRRDEQYF. V is TRBV15 and J is TRBJ2-7, with a possible D match to TRBD2 (6 bases). The CDR3 sequence is 14 residues long. Trimming took off 0 bases at V and 5 bases at J, with 11 bases between the two ends. Germline CDR1 and CDR2: LNHNV and YYDKDF (reference sequence).

This sequence joins TRBV6-2 or TRBV6-3 and TRBJ1-5; TRBD1 is a possible D gene (5 bases). V was cut by 0 bases and J by 3 bases, with 12 bases left in between. CDR3 length equals 16 residues. Germline CDR1 reads MNHEY; CDR2 reads SVGEGT. Written as DNA, the CDR3 is TGTGCCAGCAGTTACTCCGGCAGGGAGGTCAATCAGCCCCAGCATTTT. This gives the protein CASSYSGREVNQPQHF.

This clonotype was seen more than once but under ten times. The CDR3 bases are TGTGCCACCCTGACTTCTAGCTCCTACAATGAGCAGTTCTTC. Protein sequence: CATLTSSSYNEQFF. The chain has TRBV7-9 and TRBJ2-1; D is ambiguous. Germline assignment: CDR1 SEHNR and CDR2 FQNEAQ (reference sequence). Trimming shortened V by 10 bases and J by 0 bases, and 13 bases separated the two germline ends. The CDR3 length is 14 residues.

The chain is built from TRBV29-1 and TRBJ2-1; D is possibly TRBD2 (6 bases). V was shortened by 4 bases and J by 0 bases, with 19 bases between the two germline ends. CDR1 is SQVTM, CDR2 ANQGSEA, per germline. The CDR3 extends over 17 amino acids. CDR3 residues: CSVVGNSGPSSYNEQFF. In nucleotides, the CDR3 is TGCAGCGTTGTGGGAAATAGCGGACCAAGCTCCTACAATGAGCAGTTCTTC.

In its sample, this clonotype was seen a few times. The chain combines TRBV4-2 with TRBJ1-3; D not resolved. Germline lookup yields CDR1 LGHNA and CDR2 YNFKEQ. Trimming removed 1 base from V and 0 bases from J, with 10 bases in between. There are 16 residues in the CDR3. The CDR3 loop is CASSQGTQFSGNTIYF. DNA for the CDR3: TGTGCCAGCAGCCAAGGTACCCAATTCTCTGGAAACACCATATATTTT.

CDR3 sequence: CASSGDWGPYEQYF. Written as DNA, the CDR3 is TGTGCCAGCAGCGGGGATTGGGGGCCCTACGAGCAGTACTTC. This chain joins TRBV7-9 and TRBJ2-7; TRBD1 is a possible D gene (6 bases). Per germline, CDR1 SEHNR and CDR2 FQNEAQ (reference sequence). V was cut by 5 bases and J by 2 bases, with 13 bases left in between. There are 14 residues in the CDR3.

This clonotype appeared a single time. This sequence joins TRBV5-1 and TRBJ2-1; 7 bases map to TRBD2. Germline V gives CDR1 SGHRS, CDR2 YFSETQ. Losses at the gene ends were 4 bases for V and 7 bases for J; bases not matched to a gene: 5. This CDR3 region has 13 residues. As DNA, the CDR3 is TGCGCCAGCAGCCGGGACTATCAGAATGAGCAGTTCTTC. Its translation is CASSRDYQNEQFF.

Written as DNA, the CDR3 is TGTGCCAGCAGTGAGTTCTTAGTTGTAGGCTACGAGCAGTACGTC. As protein: CASSEFLVVGYEQYV. The genes are TRBV6-1 and TRBJ2-7; D is unclear. Trimming stripped 3 bases from V and 3 bases from J, with 15 bases between. CDR1 and CDR2 from the germline V gene are MNHNS and SASEGT. This CDR3 spans 15 amino acids.

The chain uses TRBV20-1 and TRBJ2-1, with D unresolved. The CDR3 is 15 amino acids. The V and J ends lost 0 bases and 4 bases respectively, with 13 bases between them. Germline values: CDR1 DFQATT, CDR2 SNEGSKA (reference sequence). CDR3 DNA sequence: TGCAGTGCTAGAGATCGTGCGGCGAATTACAATGAGCAGTTCTTC. It translates to CSARDRAANYNEQFF.

This clonotype was counted a few times. The chain is built from TRBV27 and TRBJ2-2; D is undetermined. Trimming took 3 bases from V and 2 from J, leaving 7 bases between them. The length of the CDR3 is 14 residues. CDR1 is MNHEY, CDR2 SMNVEV, per germline (reference sequence). The CDR3 sequence is CASSFFGNTGELFF. CDR3 sequence (DNA): TGTGCCAGCAGTTTCTTTGGAAACACCGGGGAGCTGTTTTTT.

This clonotype was recorded many times. The chain links TRBV7-9 to TRBJ2-5; D gene unclear. This CDR3 is 12 amino acids long. Germline assignment: CDR1 SEHNR and CDR2 FQNEAQ (reference sequence). V was pared by 6 bases and J by 5 bases, with 10 bases between. The CDR3, as DNA: TGTGCCAGCAGGGATTGGCAGGAGACCCAGTACTTC. Protein product: CASRDWQETQYF.

V usage is TRBV6-4 and J usage is TRBJ2-1; 11 bases match TRBD2. CDR1 is MRHNA and CDR2 is SNTAGT in the germline V gene. This CDR3 comprises 17 residues. V lost 4 bases, J lost 5 bases, and 10 bases stayed unmatched. The CDR3 nucleotides are TGTGCCAGCAGTGCCCCCTCTCTAGCGGGGGGAAACAATGAGCAGTTCTTC. Translation: CASSAPSLAGGNNEQFF.

This clonotype was seen only a few times. The V call is TRBV27, the J call TRBJ1-5, with a weak D call TRBD1 (5 bases). The ends were cut back, 3 bases at V and 3 bases at J, with 12 bases in the middle. The CDR3 covers 15 residues. Looked up from germline, CDR1 is MNHEY and CDR2 is SMNVEV (reference sequence). The CDR3 sequence: CASSLGWGTNQPQHF. CDR3 nucleotide sequence: TGTGCCAGCAGTTTGGGGTGGGGCACCAATCAGCCCCAGCATTTT.

The V call is TRBV14, the J call TRBJ2-1, with 12 bases lining up with TRBD1. Per germline, CDR1 SGHDN and CDR2 FVKESK. This CDR3 region has 15 residues. The ends lost 2 bases at V and 8 bases at J; junction bases unmatched: 4. CDR3 residues: CASSQRGQGADEQFF. CDR3 nucleotide sequence: TGTGCCAGCAGCCAAAGGGGACAGGGGGCCGATGAGCAGTTCTTC.

CDR3 residues: CASSEEGLNTGELFF. The CDR3 region has the DNA TGTGCCAGCAGTGAAGAAGGGCTAAACACCGGGGAGCTGTTTTTT. The chain uses TRBV25-1 and TRBJ2-2; D uncertain. The CDR3 runs 15 residues. Germline assignment: CDR1 MGHDK and CDR2 SYGVNS. The ends were cut back, 2 bases at V and 2 bases at J, with 9 bases in the middle.